This entry is about one TCR beta chain. The germline CDR1 and CDR2 sequences are ENHRY and SYGVKD. The CDR3 is 13 amino acids. V was pared by 4 bases and J by 8 bases, with 11 bases between. This entry belongs to a study of control samples from healthy donors and cancer patients. The table came from immunoSEQ multiplex PCR; TCRdb's copy has only in-frame clones and leaves some out. The table records around 80,000 clones, approximately 91% of them present only once. J is TRBJ1-4 and V is TRBV10-3; D perhaps matches TRBD1 (5 bases). The material sequenced was blood. The receptor was derived from a woman between 45 and 65 years old in good health. Here the CDR3 reads CAISVQGREKLFF. The CDR3 DNA follows: TGTGCCATCAGTGTGCAGGGTCGGGAAAAACTGTTTTTT.